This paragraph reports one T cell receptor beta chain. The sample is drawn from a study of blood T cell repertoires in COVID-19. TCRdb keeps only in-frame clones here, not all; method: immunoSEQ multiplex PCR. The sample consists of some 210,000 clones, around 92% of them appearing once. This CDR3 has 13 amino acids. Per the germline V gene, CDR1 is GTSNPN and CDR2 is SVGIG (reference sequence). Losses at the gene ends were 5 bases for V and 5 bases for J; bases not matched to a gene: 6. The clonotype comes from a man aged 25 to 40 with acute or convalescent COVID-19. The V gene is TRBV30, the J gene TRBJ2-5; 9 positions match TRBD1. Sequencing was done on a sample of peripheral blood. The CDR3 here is CAWGRDRDETQYF. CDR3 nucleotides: TGTGCCTGGGGGAGGGACAGGGATGAGACCCAGTACTTC.